This T cell receptor (beta chain) emerged from a study of stem cell transplantation in POMP-related autoinflammatory disease. Study-level findings and limits: Across all analyzed T-cell subsets, patients with PRAID tended toward reduced diversity and increased clonality.

Profiling relied on immunoSEQ multiplex PCR, and the TCRdb table lists in-frame clones only, not all of them. This table has more than 20,000 clones, around 86% appearing once. Looked up from germline, CDR1 is MNHEY and CDR2 is SVGAGI. This CDR3 comprises 16 residues. The V end lost 2 bases, the J end lost 2 bases, and 10 bases lay between the germline ends. This clone has only a few counts. Its antigen remains unidentified. The source material was CD4+ T cells from PBMCs, sampled before stem cell transplantation. This TCR was recovered from a human donor with POMP-related autoinflammation and immune dysregulation (PRAID). The chain recombines TRBV6-5 with TRBJ1-6; D ambiguous. The CDR3 sequence: CASSYAHTPYNSPLHF. For the CDR3, the DNA is TGTGCCAGCAGTTACGCTCATACCCCCTATAATTCACCCCTCCACTTT.